This TCR beta chain derives from a study of T cell responses to AZD1222 COVID-19 vaccine. Findings and caveats of the study: Vaccine-associated CD4 TCRs spanned spike, dominant at 160-218 and 743-854. Most donors were white British and more were female, and clonal diversity was possibly underestimated. Only five or six AZD1222 recipients tested seropositive at baseline. Repertoires were collected only later (after the peak T cell response had occurred).

J was trimmed by 6 bases and V by 4 bases; bases with no gene match: 6. The CDR3 has 14 residues. The germline CDR1 and CDR2 sequences are SGHTA and FQGTGA. TCRdb's copy holds only in-frame clones and misses some; the assay was immunoSEQ multiplex PCR. The sample lists 150,000 to 200,000 clones, just over 85% occurring once. A note on this clone: The antigen is undetermined.

The V and J genes are TRBV7-3 and TRBJ2-1, with 7 nucleotides matching TRBD2. The input for sequencing was peripheral blood, taken 28 days after the second AZD1222 dose. This sequence originates from an adult who received the AZD1222 COVID-19 vaccine. Written as DNA, the CDR3 is TGTGCCAGCAGCTCCCAGAGCGGGACCAATGAGCAGTTCTTC. Its translation: CASSSQSGTNEQFF.